These T cell receptor beta chains were read from a single sample in a study of T cell changes during pregnancy in multiple sclerosis. Only in-frame clones appear in the TCRdb table, and some are missing; sequencing was by immunoSEQ multiplex PCR. This sample has more than 90,000 clones, with more than 85% found just once. The sample consisted of peripheral blood, taken in the third trimester of pregnancy. Source of these receptors: a female donor with multiple sclerosis, enrolled in a pregnancy study. Each CDR3 is given with its conserved first and last residue. A D gene is named only where the DNA matches it firmly. The listing skips clone size in some rows; elsewhere it reads once, few, many or a size class.

v_call	j_call	d_call	clone_size	cdr3_nt	cdr3_aa
TRBV5-1	TRBJ2-3	TRBD2	NA	TGCGCCAGCAGCGACGGGGGTAGCGGGAGGCGCACAGATACGCAGTATTTT	CASSDGGSGRRTDTQYF
TRBV4-1	TRBJ1-4	NA	NA	TGCGCCAGCAGCCAAGGGCCAGGAGGGTGGAATGAAAAACTGTTTTTT	CASSQGPGGWNEKLFF
TRBV28	TRBJ1-4	NA	NA	TGTGCCAGCAGTTTAAGGGGGACGGTGGAAAAACTGTTTTTT	CASSLRGTVEKLFF
TRBV19	TRBJ1-5	NA	NA	TGTGCCAGTAGTATAGCACAGGGCCTATCGGGGCCCCAGCATTTT	CASSIAQGLSGPQHF
TRBV9	TRBJ2-2	NA	once	TGTGCCAGCAGCGGAGTCCCAAATCCGGGAGCGGCCACCGGGGAGCTGTTTTTT	CASSGVPNPGAATGELFF
TRBV5-6	TRBJ1-1	NA	NA	TGTGCCAGCAGCCAGACAGGGAACACTGAAGCTTTCTTT	CASSQTGNTEAFF
TRBV19	TRBJ1-1	TRBD1	NA	TGTGCCAGTAGTATCTTATCCGGGACAGGGATGAACACTGAAGCTTTCTTT	CASSILSGTGMNTEAFF
TRBV7-2	TRBJ1-3	TRBD1	NA	TGTGCCAGCAGCCTCACTTGGGGACAGGTCTCTGGAAACACCATATATTTT	CASSLTWGQVSGNTIYF
TRBV7-6	TRBJ2-7	TRBD2	once	TGTGCCAGCAGTCTAGCGGGGGGGGTCAACTACGAGCAGTACTTC	CASSLAGGVNYEQYF
TRBV5-1	TRBJ2-1	NA	once	TGCGCCAGCAGCCCCCCCTCCCCCAATGAGCAGTTCTTC	CASSPPSPNEQFF
TRBV19	TRBJ1-1	TRBD1	few	TGTGCCAGTAGTATGACAGGGGTGGACACTGAAGCTTTCTTT	CASSMTGVDTEAFF
TRBV6-1	TRBJ1-1	NA	NA	TGTGCCAGCAGTGAAAAAGGGGGACGTACTGAAGCTTTCTTT	CASSEKGGRTEAFF
TRBV28	TRBJ2-5	NA	NA	TGTGCCAGCAGCCCCCGGGGGAAAAAAGAGACCCAGTACTTC	CASSPRGKKETQYF
TRBV27	TRBJ1-5	TRBD1	NA	TGTGCCAGCAGTTTTAGGGGGCTGAGCAATCAGCCCCAGCATTTT	CASSFRGLSNQPQHF
TRBV27	TRBJ2-7	TRBD1	NA	TGTGCCAGCAGTCCAGGGGGCGGGAAGAAGTACTTC	CASSPGGGKKYF
TRBV5-5	TRBJ2-5	TRBD2	NA	TGTGCCAGCAGCTTGCCCGAGGGAGGGCGGGAGACCCAGTACTTC	CASSLPEGGRETQYF